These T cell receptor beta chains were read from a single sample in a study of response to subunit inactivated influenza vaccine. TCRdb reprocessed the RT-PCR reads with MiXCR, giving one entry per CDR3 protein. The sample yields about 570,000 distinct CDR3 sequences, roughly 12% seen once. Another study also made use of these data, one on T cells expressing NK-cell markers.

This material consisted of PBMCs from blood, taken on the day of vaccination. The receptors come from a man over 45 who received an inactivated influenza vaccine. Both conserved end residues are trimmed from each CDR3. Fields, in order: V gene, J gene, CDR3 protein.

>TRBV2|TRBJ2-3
ASRPYGDQADTQY
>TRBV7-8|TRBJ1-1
ASSPRLWTEAF
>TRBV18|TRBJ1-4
ASLGQGDEKLF
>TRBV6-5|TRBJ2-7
ASSLLGTASYEQY
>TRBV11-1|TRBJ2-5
ASSLRTYGTAKQETQY
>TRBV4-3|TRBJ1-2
ASSQSLGIDYGYT
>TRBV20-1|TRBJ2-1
SARPTWPDEQF
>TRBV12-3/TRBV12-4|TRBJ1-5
ASSAGGMGNQPQH
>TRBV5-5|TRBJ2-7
ASSLVGLAGAYEQY
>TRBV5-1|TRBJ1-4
ASSFARGVNEKLF
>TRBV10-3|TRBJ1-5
AISESQEANQPQH
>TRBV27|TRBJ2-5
ASSDTGGAPQETQY
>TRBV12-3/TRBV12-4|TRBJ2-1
ASSLDTSNEQF
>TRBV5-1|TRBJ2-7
ASSFFRDSYEQY
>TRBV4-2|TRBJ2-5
ASSQAYDSGEETQY
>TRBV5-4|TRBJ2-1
ASSSPTGANNEQF
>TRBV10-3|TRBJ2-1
AISESPGQGSSYNEQF
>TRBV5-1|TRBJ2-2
ASSQISSGELF
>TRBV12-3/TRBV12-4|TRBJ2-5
ASSFMRGDSGGESYQETQY
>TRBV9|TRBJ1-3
ASSVGTGFGGNTIY
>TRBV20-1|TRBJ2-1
SASPRQGFNEQF
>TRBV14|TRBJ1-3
ASSQEIVSGNTIY
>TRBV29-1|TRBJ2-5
SVEGLAQHQETQY
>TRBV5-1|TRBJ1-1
ASSLGQGRMNTEAF
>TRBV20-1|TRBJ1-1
SAERAVGMAF
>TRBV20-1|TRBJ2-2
CAREWDRGPGPGELF
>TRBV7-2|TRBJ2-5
ASSLSSSGGGETQY
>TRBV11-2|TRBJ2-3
ASSLGIWREDGTDTQY
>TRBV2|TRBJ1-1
ASSPTGLTGSPEAF
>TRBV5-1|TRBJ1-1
ASSLPQSNTEAF
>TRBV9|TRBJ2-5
ASSASTSAFKETQY
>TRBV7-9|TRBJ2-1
ASTMEGGPHYNEQF
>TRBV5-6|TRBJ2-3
ASSLIQGVGDTQY
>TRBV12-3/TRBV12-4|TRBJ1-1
ASSPLTGTGTEAF
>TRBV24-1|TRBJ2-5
ATSEYTGSKTQY
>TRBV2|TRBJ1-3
ASSDLLEGGSGNTIY
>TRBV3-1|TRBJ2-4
ASSQWILAGPGMIAKNIQY
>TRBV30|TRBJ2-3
AWSTGLAGIDTQY
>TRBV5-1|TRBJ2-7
ASRVTEFSYEQY
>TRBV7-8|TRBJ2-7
ASSLAGTSGNYEQY
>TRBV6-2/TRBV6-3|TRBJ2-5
ASSWSVRGETQY
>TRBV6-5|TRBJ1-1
ASSYSRQALMNTEAF
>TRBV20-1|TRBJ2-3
SAGTSGYSSTDTQY
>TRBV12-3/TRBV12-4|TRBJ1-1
ASSLALTVGTEAF
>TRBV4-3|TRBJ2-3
ASSQVISLDTQY
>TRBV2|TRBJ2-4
ASSALGQGAKNIQY
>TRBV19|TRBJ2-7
ASSSRWTGSSYEQY
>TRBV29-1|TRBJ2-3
SVEDLDSDTQY
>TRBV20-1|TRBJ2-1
SARGDSGGPTNEQF
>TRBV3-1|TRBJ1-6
ASSQEEDGRNSPLH
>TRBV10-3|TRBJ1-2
AISATAYGYT
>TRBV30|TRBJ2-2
AWSGQRNTGELF
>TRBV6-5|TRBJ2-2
ASSSTGTGTNTGELF
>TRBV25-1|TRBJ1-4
ASRGGRDKLF
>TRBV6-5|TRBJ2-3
ASSYSASGYTDTQY
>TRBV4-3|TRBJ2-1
ASSQGLVALGNEQF
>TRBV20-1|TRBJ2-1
SAGSSSSPSRNEQF
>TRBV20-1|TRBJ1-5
SAGISDQPQH